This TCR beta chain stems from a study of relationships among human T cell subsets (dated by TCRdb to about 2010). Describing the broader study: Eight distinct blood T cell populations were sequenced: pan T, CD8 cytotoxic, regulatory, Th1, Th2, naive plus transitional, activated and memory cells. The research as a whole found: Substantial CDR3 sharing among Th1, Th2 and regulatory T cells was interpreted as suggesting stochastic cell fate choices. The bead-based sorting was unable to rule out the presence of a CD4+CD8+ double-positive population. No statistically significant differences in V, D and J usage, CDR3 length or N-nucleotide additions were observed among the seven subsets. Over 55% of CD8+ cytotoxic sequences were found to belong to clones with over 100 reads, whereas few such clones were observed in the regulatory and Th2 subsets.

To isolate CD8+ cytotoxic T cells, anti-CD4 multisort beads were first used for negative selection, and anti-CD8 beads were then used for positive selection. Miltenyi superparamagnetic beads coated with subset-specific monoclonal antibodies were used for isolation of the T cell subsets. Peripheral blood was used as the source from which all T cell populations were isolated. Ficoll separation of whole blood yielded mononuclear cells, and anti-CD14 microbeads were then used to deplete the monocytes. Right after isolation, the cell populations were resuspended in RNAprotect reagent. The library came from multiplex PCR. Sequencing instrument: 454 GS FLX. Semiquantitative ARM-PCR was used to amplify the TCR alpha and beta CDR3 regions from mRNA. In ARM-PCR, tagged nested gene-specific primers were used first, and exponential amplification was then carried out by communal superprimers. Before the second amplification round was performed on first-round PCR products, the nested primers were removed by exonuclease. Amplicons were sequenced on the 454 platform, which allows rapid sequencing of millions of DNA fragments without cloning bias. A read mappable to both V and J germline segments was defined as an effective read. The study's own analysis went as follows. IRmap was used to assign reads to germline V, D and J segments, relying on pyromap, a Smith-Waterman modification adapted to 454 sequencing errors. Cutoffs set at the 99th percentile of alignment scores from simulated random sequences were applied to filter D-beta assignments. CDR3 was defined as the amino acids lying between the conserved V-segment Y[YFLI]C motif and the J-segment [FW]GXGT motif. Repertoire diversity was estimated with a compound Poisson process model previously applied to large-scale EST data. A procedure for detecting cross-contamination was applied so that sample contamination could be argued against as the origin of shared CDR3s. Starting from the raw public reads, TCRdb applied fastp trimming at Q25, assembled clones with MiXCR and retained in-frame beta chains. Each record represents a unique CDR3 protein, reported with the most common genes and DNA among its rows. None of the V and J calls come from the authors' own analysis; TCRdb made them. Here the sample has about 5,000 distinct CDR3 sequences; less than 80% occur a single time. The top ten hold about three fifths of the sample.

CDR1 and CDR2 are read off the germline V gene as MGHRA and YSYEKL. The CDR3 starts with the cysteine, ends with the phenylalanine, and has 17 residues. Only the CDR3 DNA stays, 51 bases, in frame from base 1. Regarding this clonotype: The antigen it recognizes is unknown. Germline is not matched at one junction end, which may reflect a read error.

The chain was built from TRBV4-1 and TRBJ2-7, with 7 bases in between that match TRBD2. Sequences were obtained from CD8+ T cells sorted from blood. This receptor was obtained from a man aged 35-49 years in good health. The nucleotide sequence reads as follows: TGCGCCAGCAGCCAAGGAATTAGCGGGCCGATCAGATACGAGCAGTGCTTC. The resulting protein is CASSQGISGPIRYEQCF.